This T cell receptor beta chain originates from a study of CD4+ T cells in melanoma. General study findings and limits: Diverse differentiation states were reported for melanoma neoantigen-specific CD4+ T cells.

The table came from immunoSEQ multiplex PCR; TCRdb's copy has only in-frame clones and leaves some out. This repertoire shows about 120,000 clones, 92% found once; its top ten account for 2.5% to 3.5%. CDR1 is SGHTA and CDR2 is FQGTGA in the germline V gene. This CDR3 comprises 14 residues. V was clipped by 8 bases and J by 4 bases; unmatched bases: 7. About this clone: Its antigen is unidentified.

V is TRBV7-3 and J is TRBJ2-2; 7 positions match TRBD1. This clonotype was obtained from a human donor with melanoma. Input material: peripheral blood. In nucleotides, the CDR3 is TGTGCCAGCTCCTTGGGACAGCCCACCGGGGAGCTGTTTTTT. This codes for CASSLGQPTGELFF. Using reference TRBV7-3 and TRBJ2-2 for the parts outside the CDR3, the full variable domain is GAGVSQTPSNKVTEKGKYVELRCDPISGHTALYWYRQSLGQGPEFLIYFQGTGAADDSGLPNDRFFAVRPEGSVSTLKIQRTERGDSAVYLCASSLGQPTGELFFGEGSRLTVL.